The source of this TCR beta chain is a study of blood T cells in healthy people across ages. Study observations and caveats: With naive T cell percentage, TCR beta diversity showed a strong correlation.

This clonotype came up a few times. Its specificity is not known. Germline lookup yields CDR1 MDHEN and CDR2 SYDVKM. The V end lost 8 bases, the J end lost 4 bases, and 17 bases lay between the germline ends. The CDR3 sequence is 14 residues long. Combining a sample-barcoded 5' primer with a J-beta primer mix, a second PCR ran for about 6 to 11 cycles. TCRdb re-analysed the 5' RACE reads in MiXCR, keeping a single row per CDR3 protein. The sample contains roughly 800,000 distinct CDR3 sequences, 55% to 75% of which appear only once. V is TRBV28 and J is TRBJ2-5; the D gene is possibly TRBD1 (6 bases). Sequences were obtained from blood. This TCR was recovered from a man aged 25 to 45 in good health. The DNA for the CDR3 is TGTGCCAGCGGGCTACAGGGAGTCCCAGAGACCCAGTACTTC. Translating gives CASGLQGVPETQYF.